The 19 T cell receptor beta chains given below trace back to one sample, sequenced in a study of blood T cell repertoires in COVID-19. The assay was immunoSEQ multiplex PCR, and TCRdb's table has in-frame clones only and misses some. The table shows more than 400,000 clones, with 70% to 90% occurring only once. The sequenced sample was peripheral blood. The receptors derive from a human donor in a cohort sampled during active COVID-19.

The V gene is TRBV11-3, the J gene TRBJ2-5; the D gene is possibly TRBD2 (6 bases). Germline V gives CDR1 SGHNT, CDR2 YENEEA. V lost 5 bases to trimming and J lost 3 bases, with 10 bases between them. This CDR3 contains 13 residues. The chain's CDR3 is CASSKGLKETQYF. DNA for the CDR3: TGTGCCAGCAGCAAAGGACTAAAAGAGACCCAGTACTTC. The full variable domain, with the rest looked up from reference TRBV11-3 and TRBJ2-5, is EAGVVQSPRYKIIEKKQPVAFWCNPISGHNTLYWYLQNLGQGPELLIRYENEEAVDDSQLPKDRFSAERLKGVDSTLKIQPAELGDSAVYLCASSKGLKETQYFGPGTRLLVL.

CDR3 residues: CASSYQGSLNEKLFF. Written as DNA, the CDR3 is TGTGCCAGCAGTTACCAAGGGAGCCTTAATGAAAAACTGTTTTTT. This rearrangement joins TRBV6-5 to TRBJ1-4; D gene uncertain. The CDR3 totals 15 residues. V dropped 2 bases and J dropped 4 bases, with 11 bases sitting between them. CDR1 is MNHEY and CDR2 is SVGAGI in the germline V gene.

The chain combines TRBV25-1 with TRBJ2-7; the D gene is possibly TRBD1 (5 bases). Germline CDR1 reads MGHDK; CDR2 reads SYGVNS. Trimming shortened V by 2 bases and J by 7 bases, and 15 bases separated the two germline ends. The CDR3 has 14 residues. CDR3 DNA: TGTGCCAGCAGTGAAAGTGTGGGGCGGAAAGAGCAGTACTTC. The encoded protein is CASSESVGRKEQYF.

The J gene is TRBJ2-7, the V gene TRBV3-1 (or the pseudogene TRBV3-2); tentative D call: TRBD1 (6 bases). The CDR3 totals 14 residues. The V and J ends lost 5 bases and 6 bases respectively, with 17 bases between them. CDR1 and CDR2 from the germline V gene are LGHDT and YNNKEL (reference sequence). CDR3 sequence (DNA): TGTGCCAGCAGCTCCCTGGGTACAGGGAGCGAGCAGTACTTC. As protein: CASSSLGTGSEQYF.

The J gene is TRBJ2-7, the V gene TRBV4-3; D perhaps matches TRBD2 (5 bases). The V end was cut by 1 base, the J end by 2 bases, with 12 bases between. Germline CDR1 is LGHNA and CDR2 is YSLEER. This CDR3 contains 15 residues. Written as DNA, the CDR3 is TGCGCCAGCAGCCAAGCCTGGACGGGAACCTACGAGCAGTACTTC. It yields the protein CASSQAWTGTYEQYF.

The gene calls are TRBV29-1 and TRBJ1-2, with D tentatively TRBD1 (6 bases). Trimming pared 7 bases from V and 2 bases from J, leaving 11 bases between. This CDR3 has 12 amino acids. Germline-derived CDR1 and CDR2 are SQVTM and ANQGSEA. The CDR3: CSAGTPNYGYTF. The CDR3 nucleotides read TGCAGCGCAGGGACACCCAACTATGGCTACACCTTC.

This clone appeared a single time. The genes are TRBV7-3 and TRBJ2-1; TRBD2 matches 8 bases. The germline V gene encodes CDR1 SGHTA and CDR2 FQGTGA. CDR3 size: 16 residues. V shed 2 bases, J shed 3 bases, and the junction held 6 bases outside the gene matches. The CDR3: CASSLGRGGLYNEQFF. The DNA of the CDR3 is TGTGCCAGCAGCTTAGGCCGGGGGGGACTCTACAATGAGCAGTTCTTC. The full variable domain, with the rest looked up from reference TRBV7-3 and TRBJ2-1, is GAGVSQTPSNKVTEKGKYVELRCDPISGHTALYWYRQSLGQGPEFLIYFQGTGAADDSGLPNDRFFAVRPEGSVSTLKIQRTERGDSAVYLCASSLGRGGLYNEQFFGPGTRLTVL.

The gene calls are TRBV19 and TRBJ1-2; TRBD1 might be the D (5 bases). CDR1 and CDR2 from the germline V gene are LNHDA and SQIVND (reference sequence). Deletions cut 4 bases from V and 1 base from J, with 19 bases between. The CDR3 runs 17 residues. Written as DNA, the CDR3 is TGTGCCAGTAGTAATTTCATCGGGGGGGTCGATAACTATGGCTACACCTTC. It codes for CASSNFIGGVDNYGYTF.

The rearrangement links TRBV2 to TRBJ2-5, with 7 bases matching TRBD2. The germline V gene encodes CDR1 SNHLY and CDR2 FYNNEI. CDR3 size: 14 residues. After removal of 7 bases from V and 2 bases from J, the junction contained 7 bases not matched to a gene. CDR3 protein: CASNWAGVQETQYF. The CDR3 region has the DNA TGTGCCAGCAATTGGGCGGGAGTGCAAGAGACCCAGTACTTC.

The chain recombines TRBV4-1 with TRBJ2-3; D is unclear. This CDR3 is built from 14 residues. V was clipped by 1 base and J by 0 bases, with 5 bases between them. CDR1 is MGHRA and CDR2 is YSYEKL in the germline V gene. CDR3 residues: CASSQVSSTDTQYF. The CDR3 bases are TGCGCCAGCAGCCAAGTCTCTAGCACAGATACGCAGTATTTT.

The V gene is TRBV6-5, the J gene TRBJ2-1; D possibly corresponds to TRBD1 (6 bases). Germline V gene sequence: CDR1 MNHEY, CDR2 SVGAGI. The CDR3 sequence is 15 residues long. Trimming removed 0 bases at V and 7 bases at J, with 13 bases between. The CDR3 bases are TGTGCCAGCAGTTACTCCCGTAGGCAGGGGAATGAGCAGTTCTTC. Translated, it gives CASSYSRRQGNEQFF.

This chain joins TRBV2 and TRBJ2-7; no definite D call. CDR1 is SNHLY and CDR2 is FYNNEI in the germline V gene. This CDR3 contains 13 residues. Deletions cut 4 bases from V and 3 bases from J, with 10 bases between. CDR3 residues: CASSVRLGYEQYF. CDR3 DNA: TGTGCCAGCAGTGTGCGGTTGGGCTACGAGCAGTACTTC.

The rearrangement joins TRBV4-3 to TRBJ1-3, with D unresolved. V lost 1 base and J lost 0, with 7 bases in between. The germline CDR1 and CDR2 sequences are LGHNA and YSLEER. The CDR3 consists of 15 residues. CDR3 sequence reads: CASSQAALSGNTIYF. CDR3 DNA: TGCGCCAGCAGCCAAGCCGCACTCTCTGGAAACACCATATATTTT.

The chain is built from TRBV9 and TRBJ2-1, with D possibly matching TRBD2 (6 bases). Germline V gene lookup returns CDR1 SGDLS and CDR2 YYNGEE. This CDR3 contains 16 residues. Trimming took off 3 bases at V and 7 bases at J, with 20 bases between the two ends. The CDR3 loop reads CASSASGSGVGNEQFF. DNA for the CDR3: TGTGCCAGCAGCGCGAGCGGGTCGGGAGTGGGTAATGAGCAGTTCTTC.

A word on this clone: Other DNA sequences in this specimen translate into the identical CDR3. This sequence joins TRBV5-1 and TRBJ2-1, with 9 bases aligning to TRBD1. Germline V gene sequence: CDR1 SGHRS, CDR2 YFSETQ. The junction had 2 bases not matched to a gene; V was cut back by 0 bases and J by 4 bases. This CDR3 spans 15 amino acids. CDR3: CASSLVGTGYNEQFF. DNA of the CDR3: TGCGCCAGCAGCTTGGTGGGGACAGGGTACAATGAGCAGTTCTTC.

The chain is built from TRBV4-2 and TRBJ2-5; 10 bases map to TRBD2. This CDR3 is built from 16 residues. Looked up from germline, CDR1 is LGHNA and CDR2 is YNFKEQ. The V gene end was trimmed by 0 bases and the J gene end by 5 bases; junction bases not matched to a gene: 6. CDR3 sequence: CASSQEPAGGPETQYF. The CDR3 bases are TGTGCCAGCAGCCAAGAACCAGCGGGAGGGCCTGAGACCCAGTACTTC.

The chain carries TRBV11-3 and TRBJ2-1, with a tentative D call TRBD1 (6 bases). Trimming took 5 bases from V and 4 from J, leaving 18 bases between them. The CDR3 loop spans 16 amino acids. CDR1 SGHNT and CDR2 YENEEA come from the germline V gene. CDR3 sequence: CASSVGGTGTYNEQFF. The CDR3 bases are TGTGCCAGCAGCGTCGGTGGGACGGGGACATACAATGAGCAGTTCTTC.

The J gene is TRBJ2-1, the V gene TRBV27, with TRBD2 matching 8 bases. The CDR3 consists of 16 residues. V trimming: 5 bases; J trimming: 3 bases; junction bases outside the gene matches: 9. Germline V gene lookup returns CDR1 MNHEY and CDR2 SMNVEV (reference sequence). The CDR3 DNA reads TGTGCCAGCAGTGACGGGCTAGCGGGTAGCTACAATGAGCAGTTCTTC. Residues: CASSDGLAGSYNEQFF.

V gene TRBV4-2 combines with J gene TRBJ2-2; no firm D call. Trimming shortened V by 1 base and J by 1 base, and 7 bases separated the two germline ends. The CDR3 covers 15 residues. Germline CDR1 is LGHNA and CDR2 is YNFKEQ. CDR3 in amino acids: CASSQVTENTGELFF. The CDR3, as DNA: TGTGCCAGCAGCCAAGTTACAGAGAACACCGGGGAGCTGTTTTTT.